This entry features one T cell receptor beta chain sequence. The assay was immunoSEQ multiplex PCR, and TCRdb's table has in-frame clones only and misses some. The top ten clones hold approximately 14% of a sample with more than 30,000 clones, 80% of them seen once. The data originate from a study of blood T cell repertoires in COVID-19. The sample consisted of peripheral blood. This TCR was recovered from a woman in her 70s with acute or convalescent COVID-19.

The CDR3, as DNA: TGTGCCAGCTCACCTTCGGCTAGCGGGGGGGCCACAGATACGCAGTATTTT. This encodes CASSPSASGGATDTQYF. The chain couples TRBV18 to TRBJ2-3; TRBD2 matches at 12 bases. The CDR3 covers 17 residues. CDR1 is KGHSH and CDR2 is LQKENI in the germline V gene. V dropped 3 bases and J dropped 2; count of bases not matched to a gene: 6.